This TCR beta chain was observed in a study of blood T cells in healthy people across ages. The overall study: For every two T cells, template switching captured about one barcoded beta molecule.

V gave up 2 bases and J gave up 4 bases, with 10 bases separating them. Germline loops: CDR1 MNHEY, CDR2 SVGEGT. The CDR3 extends over 14 amino acids. A second roughly 7 to 11 cycle PCR used barcoded and J-beta primers. TCRdb redid the calling of the 5' RACE reads with MiXCR, one entry per CDR3 protein. The table has 730,000 or so distinct CDR3 sequences, roughly two fifths seen once; the top ten hold around 32%. This TCR was sampled from a man older than 75 in good health. This chain uses TRBV6-2 or TRBV6-3 with TRBJ2-3, with D unclear. Sequenced sample: blood. DNA for the CDR3: TGTGCCAGCAGTTACGGGCGGACCTCAGATACGCAGTATTTT. Translating it yields CASSYGRTSDTQYF.